This TCR beta chain was sequenced in a study of OX40 agonist ivuxolimab in advanced cancers. Using immunoSEQ multiplex PCR, the repertoire was profiled, and TCRdb retains in-frame clones only, with some absent. The sample holds more than 65,000 clones; 75% to 85% are singletons and the top ten take about 5.7%. The junction had 4 bases not matched to a gene; V was cut back by 4 bases and J by 2 bases. There are 14 residues in the CDR3. CDR1 and CDR2 from the germline V gene are MDHEN and SYDVKM. The receptor was isolated from an adult with an advanced solid tumor such as melanoma, head and neck, liver or kidney cancer. The source material was CD4+ or CD8+ T cells sorted from blood, sampled in a trial of the OX40 agonist ivuxolimab. The genes are TRBV28 and TRBJ2-7; 8 bases are shared with TRBD1. CDR3 nucleotide sequence: TGTGCCAGCAGTTCGCCGGGACAGGCCTACGAGCAGTACTTC. As protein: CASSSPGQAYEQYF.